Each of the 30 T cell receptor beta chains below was sequenced from the same sample in a study of cytomegalovirus exposure and HLA in healthy donors. The PCR used 60 Vbeta and 13 Jbeta primers. Repertoires were generated with immunoSEQ multiplex PCR, while TCRdb's copy carries only in-frame clones and drops some. Of 100,000 to 150,000 clones in the sample, about 76% were seen once. The sequenced material came from PBMCs. The receptors shown here come from a man between 18 and 35 years old in good health and CMV-seronegative.

The chain links TRBV10-2 to TRBJ1-4; D possibly corresponds to TRBD1 (5 bases). This CDR3 has 15 amino acids. The germline V gene encodes CDR1 WSHSY and CDR2 SAAADI. Trimming left V 9 bases short and J 6 bases short, with 20 bases between. CDR3: CASTPLGEGYEKLFF. The CDR3 bases are TGCGCCAGTACCCCGCTGGGGGAGGGTTATGAAAAACTGTTTTTT.

The J gene is TRBJ1-2, the V gene TRBV7-2; perhaps TRBD1 as D (6 bases). The CDR3 contains 14 residues. Per germline, CDR1 SGHTA and CDR2 FQGNSA. V gave up 4 bases and J gave up 4 bases, with 13 bases separating them. Written as DNA, the CDR3 is TGTGCCAGCAGCTCGCTTACAGGGCTCTATGGCTACACCTTC. Its translation: CASSSLTGLYGYTF.

This chain connects TRBV14 to TRBJ2-1, with TRBD2 matching 9 bases. With 4 bases clipped from V and 4 bases from J, the junction kept 8 bases outside the gene matches. The CDR3 has 16 amino acids. Germline CDR1 is SGHDN and CDR2 is FVKESK. CDR3 DNA: TGTGCCAGCAGCCTCCCGAGGAGCGGGGGGTACAATGAGCAGTTCTTC. This codes for CASSLPRSGGYNEQFF.

The chain is built from TRBV4-2 and TRBJ2-2; the match to TRBD2 covers 12 bases. CDR1 is LGHNA and CDR2 is YNFKEQ in the germline V gene. The length of the CDR3 is 18 residues. Trimming removed 4 bases from V and 2 bases from J; junction bases left unmatched: 8. The CDR3 nucleotides read TGTGCCAGCAGCCCGATGACTAGCGGGGGCCGAAACACCGGGGAGCTGTTTTTT. Translation gives CASSPMTSGGRNTGELFF.

V gene TRBV29-1 combines with J gene TRBJ2-3; D is unclear. The CDR3 covers 10 residues. Germline assignment: CDR1 SQVTM and CDR2 ANQGSEA. The V end was cut by 7 bases, the J end by 5 bases, with 7 bases between. This CDR3 reads CSASLDTQYF. The CDR3 region has the DNA TGCAGCGCGAGTTTAGATACGCAGTATTTT.

The chain links TRBV27 to TRBJ2-1; 7 nucleotides line up with TRBD2. Per germline, CDR1 MNHEY and CDR2 SMNVEV (reference sequence). The CDR3 has 14 residues. Trimming cost V 10 bases and J 0 bases; bases outside gene matches: 6. The CDR3 DNA sequence: TGTGCCACCGGGGGGACGAGCTCCTACAATGAGCAGTTCTTC. Translated: CATGGTSSYNEQFF.

The chain couples TRBV27 to TRBJ1-2; D is perhaps TRBD1 (5 bases). The V and J ends lost 3 bases and 6 bases respectively, with 11 bases between them. The germline gives CDR1 MNHEY, CDR2 SMNVEV (reference sequence). CDR3 length: 13 amino acids. The CDR3 DNA sequence: TGTGCCAGCAGTTTGGGGCCACTTGATGGCTACACCTTC. Protein sequence: CASSLGPLDGYTF.

The chain employs TRBV19 and TRBJ2-7; the match to TRBD1 covers 7 bases. The CDR3 is 14 amino acids. The J segment lost 3 bases and the V segment lost 5 bases, leaving 7 bases of the junction unmatched. The V gene's germline CDR1 is LNHDA and CDR2 SQIVND (reference sequence). As DNA, the CDR3 is TGTGCCAGTAGTCAGACAGGGAAGGACTACGAGCAGTACTTC. Translated, it gives CASSQTGKDYEQYF.

V and J are TRBV30 and TRBJ2-7, with D tentatively TRBD2 (7 bases). Trimming stripped 7 bases from V and 2 bases from J, with 15 bases between. The CDR3 has 13 amino acids. Germline CDR1 and CDR2: GTSNPN and SVGIG (reference sequence). The CDR3 loop is CAFGGGRAYEQYF. The CDR3 coding sequence is TGTGCCTTCGGAGGGGGGAGGGCCTACGAGCAGTACTTC.

V gene TRBV5-1 combines with J gene TRBJ1-4; 7 positions agree with TRBD1. This CDR3 is 16 amino acids long. From germline, CDR1 is SGHRS and CDR2 YFSETQ. V dropped 0 bases and J dropped 5; count of bases not matched to a gene: 7. This CDR3 is CASSLGQGVLNEKLFF. The CDR3 nucleotides read TGCGCCAGCAGCTTGGGACAGGGAGTACTCAATGAAAAACTGTTTTTT.

This clone is a singleton in its sample. V and J are TRBV9 and TRBJ2-7; possible D gene TRBD1, 6 bases. From germline, CDR1 is SGDLS and CDR2 YYNGEE. The CDR3 is made up of 15 amino acids. The germline V and J ends were trimmed by 0 bases and 3 bases, with 13 bases remaining between them. This CDR3 is CASSVGSGVVYEQYF. The CDR3 region has the DNA TGTGCCAGCAGCGTAGGCTCAGGGGTCGTCTACGAGCAGTACTTC.

The chain uses TRBV12-2 and TRBJ2-7; the table calls TRBD2, which could not be checked here. TRBV12-2 counts as a pseudogene. The CDR3 length is 13 residues. The CDR3 nucleotides are TGTGCAAGTCGCCCGAGACGGGGAATTGGTGAGTACTTC. Translation: CASRPRRGIGEYF.

This chain joins TRBV30 and TRBJ1-4; D is perhaps TRBD1 (6 bases). The V gene lost 7 bases and the J gene lost 7 bases, with 16 bases spanning the gap. The CDR3 is made up of 13 amino acids. Germline CDR1 is GTSNPN and CDR2 is SVGIG (reference sequence). Here the CDR3 reads CASRGRGTEKLFF. The CDR3, as DNA: TGTGCCTCCCGGGGAAGGGGGACTGAAAAACTGTTTTTT.

This clone has more than one count but fewer than ten. The chain uses TRBV29-1 and TRBJ2-5; 8 nucleotides agree with TRBD2. The ends lost 4 bases at V and 11 bases at J; junction bases unmatched: 15. Germline loops: CDR1 SQVTM, CDR2 ANQGSEA. The CDR3 sequence is 14 residues long. The DNA of the CDR3 is TGCAGCGTTGTTTATGAGCGGGGGAGAATTGAGCAGTACTTC. As protein: CSVVYERGRIEQYF. The full variable domain, with the rest looked up from reference TRBV29-1 and TRBJ2-5, is SAVISQKPSRDICQRGTSLTIQCQVDSQVTMMFWYRQQPGQSLTLIATANQGSEATYESGFVIDKFPISRPNLTFSTLTVSNMSPEDSSIYLCSVVYERGRIEQYFGPGTRLLVL.

The J gene is TRBJ2-7, the V gene TRBV4-3; 12 bases map to TRBD2. Unmatched junction bases numbered 7, after V lost 4 bases and J lost 6 bases. Germline loops: CDR1 LGHNA, CDR2 YSLEER. This CDR3 contains 15 residues. The CDR3 here is CASSRRLAGVLEQYF. The CDR3 nucleotides read TGCGCCAGCAGCCGCCGACTAGCGGGGGTTCTCGAGCAGTACTTC.

The V call is TRBV14, the J call TRBJ1-3, with a tentative D call TRBD1 (5 bases). Germline assignment: CDR1 SGHDN and CDR2 FVKESK. This CDR3 contains 14 residues. V was pared by 4 bases and J by 5 bases, with 12 bases between. The CDR3 spells CASSPLDNRNTIYF. For the CDR3, the DNA is TGTGCCAGCAGCCCCCTGGACAATAGAAACACCATATATTTT.

The J gene is TRBJ1-2, the V gene TRBV7-2; 9 positions agree with TRBD1. The CDR3 has 15 residues. V shed 2 bases and J 6 bases; nucleotides not matched to a gene: 7. Looked up from germline, CDR1 is SGHTA and CDR2 is FQGNSA. CDR3 DNA: TGTGCCAGCAGCTTAAAAAACAGGGGGCTTAATGGCTACACCTTC. This codes for CASSLKNRGLNGYTF.

The table lists this clone with a count of one. The chain couples TRBV18 to TRBJ2-7; 9 nucleotides line up with TRBD2. This CDR3 has 15 amino acids. With V trimmed by 3 bases and J by 2 bases, 5 bases remained unmatched. In germline, CDR1 is KGHSH, CDR2 LQKENI. CDR3 protein: CASSPSSGIAYEQYF. In DNA, the CDR3 is TGTGCCAGCTCACCGTCTAGCGGGATTGCCTACGAGCAGTACTTC.

The gene calls are TRBV9 and TRBJ1-6; 10 bases align to TRBD1. V lost 2 bases, J lost 5 bases, and 4 bases stayed unmatched. CDR3 length: 16 residues. From germline, CDR1 is SGDLS and CDR2 YYNGEE. The CDR3 DNA sequence: TGTGCCAGCAGCGTGGGGACAGGGGCGCATAATTCACCCCTCCACTTT. It encodes CASSVGTGAHNSPLHF.

The chain is built from TRBV15 and TRBJ1-1; perhaps TRBD1 as D (6 bases). CDR3 length equals 14 residues. Trimming shortened V by 4 bases and J by 5 bases, and 14 bases separated the two germline ends. Germline-derived CDR1 and CDR2 are LNHNV and YYDKDF (reference sequence). CDR3 protein: CATSKQGLETEAFF. CDR3 in DNA: TGTGCCACCAGCAAACAGGGTTTAGAAACTGAAGCTTTCTTT.

This clone has just one count. The chain combines TRBV9 with TRBJ2-1, with TRBD1 matching over 7 bases. V dropped 4 bases and J dropped 3; count of bases not matched to a gene: 7. The germline gives CDR1 SGDLS, CDR2 YYNGEE. The CDR3 has 15 residues. The DNA for the CDR3 is TGTGCCAGCAGCCTACAGGGGATCGGCTACAATGAGCAGTTCTTC. It translates to CASSLQGIGYNEQFF.

This clone was recorded only once. The J gene is TRBJ1-5, the V gene TRBV29-1; 8 bases match TRBD1. The CDR3 has 14 residues. The J segment lost 1 base and the V segment lost 4 bases, leaving 3 bases of the junction unmatched. Germline V gene lookup returns CDR1 SQVTM and CDR2 ANQGSEA. CDR3 in amino acids: CSVVGQGSNQPQHF. The CDR3 nucleotides read TGCAGCGTTGTCGGACAGGGAAGCAATCAGCCCCAGCATTTT. The full variable domain, with the rest looked up from reference TRBV29-1 and TRBJ1-5, is SAVISQKPSRDICQRGTSLTIQCQVDSQVTMMFWYRQQPGQSLTLIATANQGSEATYESGFVIDKFPISRPNLTFSTLTVSNMSPEDSSIYLCSVVGQGSNQPQHFGDGTRLSIL.

This rearrangement joins TRBV11-3 to TRBJ1-1, with TRBD1 matching over 7 bases. V was clipped by 2 bases and J by 3 bases; unmatched bases: 3. This CDR3 spans 14 amino acids. Germline V gives CDR1 SGHNT, CDR2 YENEEA. The CDR3, as DNA: TGTGCCAGCAGCTTAAGGCAGGGGGACACTGAAGCTTTCTTT. Its protein product is CASSLRQGDTEAFF.

The V call is TRBV28, the J call TRBJ1-2; 11 positions agree with TRBD1. CDR1 is MDHEN and CDR2 is SYDVKM in the germline V gene. The CDR3 totals 15 residues. V was clipped by 4 bases and J by 7 bases; unmatched bases: 8. The CDR3 reads CASSSGGQGVFGYTF. Written as DNA, the CDR3 is TGTGCCAGCAGTTCCGGGGGACAGGGGGTTTTTGGCTACACCTTC.

This clone was seen a handful of times. The J gene is TRBJ2-2, the V gene TRBV6-6; no definite D call. Trimming cost V 9 bases and J 4 bases, with 18 bases left between them. CDR3 length equals 15 residues. Germline assignment: CDR1 MNHNY and CDR2 SVGAGI (reference sequence). The CDR3 bases are TGTGCCAGTTTCACTCCTCGGAGTGGCACCGGGGAGCTGTTTTTT. Residues: CASFTPRSGTGELFF.

This chain joins TRBV21-1 and TRBJ1-6. TRBV21-1 corresponds to a pseudogene. This CDR3 comprises 17 residues. The DNA for the CDR3 is TGTGCCAGCAGCAAAGCGGAGGGAGAGAACCTTAATTCACCCCTCCACTTT. Protein sequence: CASSKAEGENLNSPLHF.

This clone has only a few counts. The rearrangement uses TRBV7-2 and TRBJ2-3; TRBD1 matches at 7 bases. The V gene's germline CDR1 is SGHTA and CDR2 FQGNSA. The CDR3 has 14 residues. Germline trimming cut 1 base from V and 3 bases from J; bases unmatched to any gene: 1. This chain's CDR3 is CASSLGTGTDTQYF. The CDR3 DNA reads as TGTGCCAGCAGCTTAGGGACAGGAACAGATACGCAGTATTTT.

This chain joins TRBV30 and TRBJ2-1, with a weak D call TRBD2 (5 bases). The CDR3 sequence is 14 residues long. Trimming took off 6 bases at V and 0 bases at J, with 12 bases between the two ends. Looked up from germline, CDR1 is GTSNPN and CDR2 is SVGIG (reference sequence). CDR3 sequence reads: CACTLASSYNEQFF. CDR3 bases: TGTGCCTGTACCCTAGCTAGCTCCTACAATGAGCAGTTCTTC. Full variable domain (missing parts from reference TRBV30 and TRBJ2-1): SQTIHQWPATLVQPVGSPLSLECTVEGTSNPNLYWYRQAAGRGLQLLFYSVGIGQISSEVPQNLSASRPQDRQFILSSKKLLLSDSGFYLCACTLASSYNEQFFGPGTRLTVL.

The V call is TRBV25-1, the J call TRBJ1-2, with 11 bases aligning to TRBD1. From germline, CDR1 is MGHDK and CDR2 SYGVNS. J gave up 4 bases and V 4 bases, and 2 bases lay outside the gene matches. This CDR3 is built from 14 residues. CDR3 loop: CASSGTGGTYGYTF. The DNA of the CDR3 is TGTGCCAGCAGTGGGACAGGGGGCACCTATGGCTACACCTTC.

J is TRBJ2-3 and V is TRBV6-5; D perhaps matches TRBD2 (5 bases). The CDR3 consists of 14 residues. The V gene lost 2 bases and the J gene lost 5 bases, with 11 bases spanning the gap. CDR1 MNHEY and CDR2 SVGAGI come from the germline V gene. CDR3 residues: CASSYTGLEDTQYF. The DNA of the CDR3 is TGTGCCAGCAGTTACACGGGGTTAGAAGATACGCAGTATTTT.